Following are 5 T cell receptor beta chains from one sample sequenced in a study of blood T cell repertoires in COVID-19. Generated by immunoSEQ multiplex PCR, the TCRdb table keeps only in-frame clones and is missing some. The sample has roughly 65,000 clones, approximately 75% seen once. Sequences were obtained from peripheral blood. The receptor source for this set is a human donor in a cohort sampled during active COVID-19.

The chain joins TRBV19 to TRBJ2-5; 7 bases are a match to TRBD2. V gave up 5 bases and J gave up 2 bases; unmatched junction bases: 11. Germline assignment: CDR1 LNHDA and CDR2 SQIVND (reference sequence). The CDR3 has 16 residues. CDR3 coding DNA: TGTGCCAGTAGTCTGGAAAGGCCTAGCGGACAAGAGACCCAGTACTTC. Its translation is CASSLERPSGQETQYF.

The rearrangement links TRBV11-2 to TRBJ2-7; 7 bases line up with TRBD2. The CDR3 totals 17 residues. Germline assignment: CDR1 SGHAT and CDR2 FQNNGV. The J segment lost 2 bases and the V segment lost 5 bases, leaving 15 bases of the junction unmatched. CDR3 DNA: TGTGCCAGCAGCGGACCCCCACCTAGCGGTCCCACCTACGAGCAGTACTTC. This sequence encodes CASSGPPPSGPTYEQYF.

This clone turned up a few times. The chain joins TRBV18 to TRBJ2-5; weak D call: TRBD1 (5 bases). V dropped 0 bases and J dropped 2 bases, with 13 bases sitting between them. CDR1 and CDR2 from the germline V gene are KGHSH and LQKENI. CDR3 length: 16 residues. The CDR3 coding sequence is TGTGCCAGCTCACCACCCCCCGGAGCAGGGCAAGAGACCCAGTACTTC. This translates into CASSPPPGAGQETQYF.

The genes are TRBV19 and TRBJ2-5; a weak D match, TRBD1 (6 bases). Germline values: CDR1 LNHDA, CDR2 SQIVND (reference sequence). The V end was cut by 1 base, the J end by 1 base, with 10 bases between. The CDR3 covers 15 residues. In DNA, the CDR3 is TGTGCCAGTAGTATAGTGGGACACAGCCAAGAGACCCAGTACTTC. Its translation: CASSIVGHSQETQYF.

This chain joins TRBV15 and TRBJ2-2; 10 bases are a match to TRBD2. After removal of 0 bases from V and 4 bases from J, the junction contained 5 bases not matched to a gene. Germline loops: CDR1 LNHNV, CDR2 YYDKDF (reference sequence). This CDR3 is 17 amino acids long. As DNA, the CDR3 is TGTGCCACCAGCAGAGATCGGACTAGCGGAAGCACCGGGGAGCTGTTTTTT. It codes for CATSRDRTSGSTGELFF.